One and the same sample provided the 5 T cell receptor beta chains below, sequenced in a study of radiotherapy plus CTLA-4 blockade in lung cancer. Sequencing used immunoSEQ multiplex PCR; TCRdb keeps in-frame clones, though not all of them. Of 95,000 to 150,000 clones listed, about nine tenths were seen once; the top ten hold about 7%. The sample consisted of peripheral blood, taken from a patient treated with radiotherapy plus ipilimumab. Receptors were obtained from a human donor with non-small cell lung cancer that progressed on radiotherapy plus ipilimumab.

V and J are TRBV19 and TRBJ2-2; 10 bases align to TRBD2. After removal of 5 bases from V and 4 bases from J, the junction contained 7 bases not matched to a gene. CDR3 size: 16 residues. CDR1 and CDR2 from the germline V gene are LNHDA and SQIVND (reference sequence). CDR3 sequence reads: CASSESGRAGTGELFF. The CDR3 nucleotides read TGTGCCAGTAGTGAAAGCGGGAGGGCGGGCACCGGGGAGCTGTTTTTT.

The chain recombines TRBV29-1 with TRBJ2-7; possibly TRBD1 or TRBD2 for D (5 bases each). V lost 6 bases and J 4 bases, leaving 10 bases between the germline ends. Germline CDR1 and CDR2: SQVTM and ANQGSEA. CDR3 length: 11 residues. CDR3 coding DNA: TGCAGCGTAGGGACCGATTACGAGCAGTACTTC. This codes for CSVGTDYEQYF.

The chain carries TRBV2 and TRBJ2-1; 8 bases agree with TRBD1. This CDR3 region has 15 residues. Germline CDR1 and CDR2: SNHLY and FYNNEI. Germline trimming cut 4 bases from V and 0 bases from J; bases unmatched to any gene: 2. DNA for the CDR3: TGTGCCAGCAGTGGACAGGGGCTCTCCTACAATGAGCAGTTCTTC. This codes for CASSGQGLSYNEQFF. Full variable domain (missing parts from reference TRBV2 and TRBJ2-1): EPEVTQTPSHQVTQMGQEVILRCVPISNHLYFYWYRQILGQKVEFLVSFYNNEISEKSEIFDDQFSVERPDGSNFTLKIRSTKLEDSAMYFCASSGQGLSYNEQFFGPGTRLTVL.

The chain uses TRBV2 and TRBJ2-5; 7 nucleotides line up with TRBD1. The CDR3 runs 14 residues. The germline CDR1 and CDR2 sequences are SNHLY and FYNNEI. Trimming cost V 4 bases and J 5 bases; bases outside gene matches: 7. CDR3 sequence: CASSGQGGLETQYF. The CDR3, as DNA: TGTGCCAGCAGTGGACAGGGTGGTCTTGAGACCCAGTACTTC.

In its sample, this clone was seen once. The chain has TRBV6-1 and TRBJ1-5; D call uncertain. Trimming pared 0 bases from V and 5 bases from J, leaving 5 bases between. Germline V gene data show CDR1 as MNHNS and CDR2 as SASEGT. The CDR3 loop spans 13 amino acids. The CDR3 spells CASSEAGYQPQHF. DNA for the CDR3: TGTGCCAGCAGTGAAGCAGGGTATCAGCCCCAGCATTTT.